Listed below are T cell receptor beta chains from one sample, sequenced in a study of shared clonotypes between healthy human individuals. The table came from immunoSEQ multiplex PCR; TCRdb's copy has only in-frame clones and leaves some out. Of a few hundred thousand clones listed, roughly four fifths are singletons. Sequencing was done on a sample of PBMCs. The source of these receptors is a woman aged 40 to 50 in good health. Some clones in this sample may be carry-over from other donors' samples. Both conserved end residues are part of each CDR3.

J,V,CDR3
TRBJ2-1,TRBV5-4,CASSFSPSGGNEQFF
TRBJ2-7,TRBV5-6,CASSYEGQRLSSYEQYF
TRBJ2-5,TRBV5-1,CASSLGGGNQETQYF
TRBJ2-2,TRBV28,CASRTHRDRGRVGELFF
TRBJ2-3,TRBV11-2,CAGSLGRTGASDTQYF
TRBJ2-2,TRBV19,CASSIVGTGNTGELFF
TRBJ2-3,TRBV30,CAWNPSGEIYWKDTQYF
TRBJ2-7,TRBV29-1,CSGGLAGGREQYF
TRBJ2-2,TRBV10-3,CAIRGTSGSLGAGELFF
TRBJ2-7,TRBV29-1,CSVRTGGLYEQYF
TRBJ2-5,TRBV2,CASNAGSETQYF
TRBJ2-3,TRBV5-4,CASSFTVSSTDTQYF
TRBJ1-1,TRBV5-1,CASSLVVGGKAEAFF
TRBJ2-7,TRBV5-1,CASSGQFGPSEQYF
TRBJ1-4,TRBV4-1,CASSHSGVRITTNEKLFF
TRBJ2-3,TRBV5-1,CASKRDDTDTQYF
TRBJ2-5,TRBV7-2,CASSLRSGPQEGYF
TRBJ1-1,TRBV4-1,CASSHVRSFAEAFF
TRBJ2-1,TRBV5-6,CASSWMLAGDGNEQFF
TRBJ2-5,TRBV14,CASIRHWDYHQETQYF
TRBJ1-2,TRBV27,CASSLGAIGYTF
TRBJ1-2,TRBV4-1,CASSQVYAIGYTF
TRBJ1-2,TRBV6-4,CASSDGGYGYTF
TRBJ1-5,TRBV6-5,CASSYSEDQPQHF
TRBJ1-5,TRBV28,CASSYRDRGGQPQHF
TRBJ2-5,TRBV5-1,CASSLAGKETQYF
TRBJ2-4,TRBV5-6,CASSNPSTGPVENIQYF
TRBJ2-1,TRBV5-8,CASSLVGASNEQFF
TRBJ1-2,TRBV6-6,CASTGSNYGYTF
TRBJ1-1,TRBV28,CASSSYRAGTEAFF